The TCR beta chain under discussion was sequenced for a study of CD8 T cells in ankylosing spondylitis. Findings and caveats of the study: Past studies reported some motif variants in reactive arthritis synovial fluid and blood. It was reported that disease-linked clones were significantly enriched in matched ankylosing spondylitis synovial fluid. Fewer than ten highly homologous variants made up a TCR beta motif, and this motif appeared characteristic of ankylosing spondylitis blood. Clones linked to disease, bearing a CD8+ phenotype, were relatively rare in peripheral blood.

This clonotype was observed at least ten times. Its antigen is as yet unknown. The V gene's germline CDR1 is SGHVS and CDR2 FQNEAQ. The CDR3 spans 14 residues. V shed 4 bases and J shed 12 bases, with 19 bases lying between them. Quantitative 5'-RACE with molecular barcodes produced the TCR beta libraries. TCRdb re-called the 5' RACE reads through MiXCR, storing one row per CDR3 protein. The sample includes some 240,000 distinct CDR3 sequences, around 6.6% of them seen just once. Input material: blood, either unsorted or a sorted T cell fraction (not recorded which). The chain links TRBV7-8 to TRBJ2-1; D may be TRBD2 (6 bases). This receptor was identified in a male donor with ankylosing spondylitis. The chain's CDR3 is CASSSMGLRLGQFF. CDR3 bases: TGTGCCAGCAGCTCTATGGGACTGAGACTCGGGCAGTTCTTC.